The rows below give T cell receptor beta chains drawn from one sample of a study of PD-L1 blockade in urothelial cancer. Measured with immunoSEQ multiplex PCR; TCRdb has only the in-frame clones, and not every one. The sample shows around 100,000 clones, around 93% of them seen only once. Sequencing was performed on PBMCs, taken around atezolizumab (anti-PD-L1) treatment. All receptors derive from a man aged 55 to 70 with urothelial cancer. Both conserved end residues are part of each CDR3. Each record gives: V gene, D gene, J gene, clone size, CDR3 length, CDR3 protein, CDR3 DNA. The D gene is left open where the match is weak. The size field is filled for only some rows; it gives once, few, many or a size class.

V gene: TRBV5-4; D gene: -; J gene: TRBJ2-7; clone size: -; CDR3 length: 16; CDR3 protein: CASSPPGGGSGYEQYF; CDR3 DNA: TGTGCCAGCAGCCCGCCGGGGGGCGGGAGTGGGTACGAGCAGTACTTC
V gene: TRBV7-6; D gene: TRBD1; J gene: TRBJ1-1; clone size: -; CDR3 length: 15; CDR3 protein: CASSLEDRGGTEAFF; CDR3 DNA: TGTGCCAGCAGCTTAGAGGACAGGGGAGGCACTGAAGCTTTCTTT
V gene: TRBV7-7; D gene: TRBD2; J gene: TRBJ2-1; clone size: -; CDR3 length: 15; CDR3 protein: CASSLESGSGYEQFF; CDR3 DNA: TGTGCTAGCAGCTTAGAGAGCGGGAGTGGGTATGAGCAGTTCTTC
V gene: TRBV6-5; D gene: -; J gene: TRBJ2-2; clone size: -; CDR3 length: 15; CDR3 protein: CASSISGPSTGELFF; CDR3 DNA: TGTGCCAGCAGTATTAGCGGACCATCCACCGGGGAGCTGTTTTTT
V gene: TRBV7-7; D gene: TRBD2; J gene: TRBJ2-1; clone size: -; CDR3 length: 15; CDR3 protein: CASSIGLAGINEQFF; CDR3 DNA: TGTGCTAGCAGCATCGGCCTAGCGGGAATCAATGAGCAGTTCTTC
V gene: TRBV5-4; D gene: -; J gene: TRBJ2-5; clone size: -; CDR3 length: 17; CDR3 protein: CASSLLGWQVGEETQYF; CDR3 DNA: TGTGCCAGCAGCTTGTTGGGGTGGCAGGTCGGGGAAGAGACCCAGTACTTC
V gene: TRBV4-1; D gene: -; J gene: TRBJ2-5; clone size: -; CDR3 length: 15; CDR3 protein: CASSQGTQYQETQYF; CDR3 DNA: TGCGCCAGCAGCCAGGGCACTCAGTACCAAGAGACCCAGTACTTC
V gene: TRBV11-1; D gene: TRBD2; J gene: TRBJ2-7; clone size: -; CDR3 length: 16; CDR3 protein: CASSQAASGGPYEQYF; CDR3 DNA: TGTGCCAGCAGCCAGGCGGCTAGCGGGGGGCCCTACGAGCAGTACTTC
V gene: TRBV7-2; D gene: -; J gene: TRBJ2-7; clone size: -; CDR3 length: 12; CDR3 protein: CASSPGIIEQYF; CDR3 DNA: TGTGCCAGCAGCCCGGGGATCATCGAGCAGTACTTC
V gene: TRBV28; D gene: TRBD1; J gene: TRBJ2-1; clone size: -; CDR3 length: 15; CDR3 protein: CASTVLQGAYNEQFF; CDR3 DNA: TGTGCCAGCACCGTCCTCCAGGGGGCGTACAATGAGCAGTTCTTC
V gene: TRBV21-1; D gene: -; J gene: TRBJ2-7; clone size: -; CDR3 length: 15; CDR3 protein: CASSSLAVPSYEQYF; CDR3 DNA: TGTGCCAGCAGCAGCCTAGCGGTCCCGTCCTACGAGCAGTACTTC
V gene: TRBV6-5; D gene: TRBD1; J gene: TRBJ2-7; clone size: -; CDR3 length: 14; CDR3 protein: CASRGTGNAYEQYF; CDR3 DNA: TGTGCCAGCAGGGGGACAGGGAACGCCTACGAGCAGTACTTC
V gene: TRBV6-5; D gene: -; J gene: TRBJ2-3; clone size: -; CDR3 length: 16; CDR3 protein: CASSYTASVLTDTQYF; CDR3 DNA: TGTGCCAGCAGTTACACGGCTAGCGTACTCACAGATACGCAGTATTTT
V gene: TRBV19; D gene: -; J gene: TRBJ2-5; clone size: -; CDR3 length: 15; CDR3 protein: CASSIGGGLQETQYF; CDR3 DNA: TGTGCCAGTAGTATAGGAGGAGGTCTCCAAGAGACCCAGTACTTC
V gene: TRBV5-7; D gene: TRBD2; J gene: TRBJ2-4; clone size: -; CDR3 length: 19; CDR3 protein: CASSALLAGGPPAKNIQYF; CDR3 DNA: TGTGCCAGCAGCGCCCTACTAGCGGGGGGACCCCCAGCCAAAAACATTCAGTACTTC
V gene: TRBV4-2; D gene: TRBD1; J gene: TRBJ2-5; clone size: -; CDR3 length: 15; CDR3 protein: CASSQMDRFWETQYF; CDR3 DNA: TGTGCCAGCAGCCAAATGGACAGGTTTTGGGAGACCCAGTACTTC
V gene: TRBV9; D gene: -; J gene: TRBJ1-2; clone size: -; CDR3 length: 14; CDR3 protein: CASSVEEFSYGYTF; CDR3 DNA: TGTGCCAGCAGCGTAGAAGAGTTTAGCTATGGCTACACCTTC
V gene: TRBV28; D gene: -; J gene: TRBJ1-5; clone size: -; CDR3 length: 13; CDR3 protein: CASRGLGSQPQHF; CDR3 DNA: TGTGCCAGCAGGGGTCTAGGTAGTCAGCCCCAGCATTTT
V gene: TRBV29-1; D gene: -; J gene: TRBJ2-1; clone size: -; CDR3 length: 13; CDR3 protein: CSVVVPGRNEQFF; CDR3 DNA: TGCAGCGTTGTCGTCCCGGGGAGGAATGAGCAGTTCTTC
V gene: TRBV10-3; D gene: TRBD1; J gene: TRBJ2-7; clone size: -; CDR3 length: 14; CDR3 protein: CAISGDRGLYEQYF; CDR3 DNA: TGTGCCATCAGTGGGGACAGGGGGTTGTACGAGCAGTACTTC
V gene: TRBV29-1; D gene: TRBD1; J gene: TRBJ2-7; clone size: -; CDR3 length: 14; CDR3 protein: CSVKAGTGAHEQYF; CDR3 DNA: TGCAGCGTTAAGGCCGGGACAGGGGCCCACGAGCAGTACTTC
V gene: TRBV29-1; D gene: -; J gene: TRBJ2-7; clone size: few; CDR3 length: 14; CDR3 protein: CSVVGQISTYEQYF; CDR3 DNA: TGCAGCGTTGTGGGCCAAATCTCAACCTACGAGCAGTACTTC
V gene: TRBV29-1; D gene: TRBD1; J gene: TRBJ2-5; clone size: -; CDR3 length: 13; CDR3 protein: CSVDSGTAETQYF; CDR3 DNA: TGCAGCGTTGATTCCGGGACAGCAGAGACCCAGTACTTC
V gene: TRBV2; D gene: -; J gene: TRBJ2-5; clone size: once; CDR3 length: 15; CDR3 protein: CASYRGQRSDETQYF; CDR3 DNA: TGTGCCAGCTATCGTGGACAGCGTAGTGACGAGACCCAGTACTTC
V gene: TRBV4-2; D gene: TRBD2; J gene: TRBJ2-1; clone size: -; CDR3 length: 16; CDR3 protein: CASSGGGLAGGPEQFF; CDR3 DNA: TGTGCCAGCAGCGGGGGAGGACTAGCGGGAGGGCCGGAGCAGTTCTTC
V gene: TRBV30; D gene: -; J gene: TRBJ2-5; clone size: -; CDR3 length: 11; CDR3 protein: CAWRPQETQYF; CDR3 DNA: TGTGCCTGGAGGCCGCAGGAGACCCAGTACTTC
V gene: TRBV19; D gene: -; J gene: TRBJ2-2; clone size: -; CDR3 length: 17; CDR3 protein: CASSTSRFVEGAGELFF; CDR3 DNA: TGTGCCAGTAGTACGTCCCGTTTTGTCGAGGGGGCCGGGGAGCTGTTTTTT
V gene: TRBV5-8; D gene: TRBD1; J gene: TRBJ1-3; clone size: -; CDR3 length: 14; CDR3 protein: CASSLTGAGNTIYF; CDR3 DNA: TGTGCCAGCAGCTTGACAGGGGCGGGAAACACCATATATTTT
V gene: TRBV30; D gene: -; J gene: TRBJ2-1; clone size: -; CDR3 length: 14; CDR3 protein: CASGSGGTLNEQFF; CDR3 DNA: TGTGCCTCTGGATCCGGCGGGACTCTTAATGAGCAGTTCTTC
V gene: TRBV2; D gene: -; J gene: TRBJ2-1; clone size: -; CDR3 length: 13; CDR3 protein: CASTEDRHNEQFF; CDR3 DNA: TGTGCCAGCACCGAGGACAGACACAATGAGCAGTTCTTC
V gene: TRBV5-4; D gene: -; J gene: TRBJ1-4; clone size: -; CDR3 length: 15; CDR3 protein: CASSLSGGEGEKLFF; CDR3 DNA: TGTGCCAGCAGCTTGAGCGGGGGAGAGGGAGAAAAACTGTTTTTT
V gene: TRBV4-3; D gene: -; J gene: TRBJ1-5; clone size: -; CDR3 length: 14; CDR3 protein: CASSQGEGNQPQHF; CDR3 DNA: TGCGCCAGCAGCCAAGGGGAGGGCAATCAGCCCCAGCATTTT
V gene: TRBV19; D gene: TRBD2; J gene: TRBJ2-7; clone size: -; CDR3 length: 15; CDR3 protein: CASSIGDAGGYEQYF; CDR3 DNA: TGTGCCAGTAGTATTGGGGACGCCGGGGGGTACGAGCAGTACTTC
V gene: TRBV9; D gene: TRBD1; J gene: TRBJ2-1; clone size: -; CDR3 length: 16; CDR3 protein: CASSVRDRGAYNEQFF; CDR3 DNA: TGTGCCAGCAGCGTCCGGGACAGGGGGGCCTACAATGAGCAGTTCTTC
V gene: TRBV4-1; D gene: -; J gene: TRBJ1-1; clone size: -; CDR3 length: 15; CDR3 protein: CASSQVPRGGTEAFF; CDR3 DNA: TGCGCCAGCAGCCAAGTCCCCCGAGGAGGAACTGAAGCTTTCTTT
V gene: TRBV5-1; D gene: TRBD1; J gene: TRBJ2-3; clone size: -; CDR3 length: 19; CDR3 protein: CASSTDLLDQGDSTDTQYF; CDR3 DNA: TGCGCCAGCAGCACGGACCTGCTCGACCAGGGGGATAGCACAGATACGCAGTATTTT
V gene: TRBV30; D gene: TRBD2; J gene: TRBJ2-3; clone size: -; CDR3 length: 15; CDR3 protein: CAWSVSLAGADTQYF; CDR3 DNA: TGTGCCTGGAGTGTTTCCCTAGCGGGAGCAGATACGCAGTATTTT
V gene: TRBV6-5; D gene: TRBD1; J gene: TRBJ2-1; clone size: -; CDR3 length: 14; CDR3 protein: CASSYSSLRDRQFF; CDR3 DNA: TGTGCCAGCAGTTACTCCTCGCTCCGGGACAGGCAGTTCTTC
V gene: TRBV7-9; D gene: TRBD2; J gene: TRBJ2-1; clone size: -; CDR3 length: 14; CDR3 protein: CASDRSGGYNEQFF; CDR3 DNA: TGTGCCAGCGACCGTAGCGGGGGCTACAATGAGCAGTTCTTC
V gene: TRBV4-1; D gene: -; J gene: TRBJ2-1; clone size: -; CDR3 length: 17; CDR3 protein: CASSQGLAASAYNEQFF; CDR3 DNA: TGCGCCAGCAGCCAAGGTTTGGCCGCTAGCGCCTACAATGAGCAGTTCTTC
V gene: TRBV5-1; D gene: -; J gene: TRBJ1-6; clone size: -; CDR3 length: 10; CDR3 protein: CASRFTPLHF; CDR3 DNA: TGCGCCAGCAGATTCACACCCCTCCACTTT
V gene: TRBV10-1; D gene: -; J gene: TRBJ2-7; clone size: -; CDR3 length: 14; CDR3 protein: CAPLRGPVHYEQYF; CDR3 DNA: TGCGCCCCGCTTCGAGGCCCGGTTCACTACGAGCAGTACTTC
V gene: TRBV30; D gene: -; J gene: TRBJ1-3; clone size: -; CDR3 length: 12; CDR3 protein: CAWSVSLNTIYF; CDR3 DNA: TGTGCCTGGAGTGTATCCCTAAACACCATATATTTT
V gene: TRBV6-5; D gene: -; J gene: TRBJ1-1; clone size: -; CDR3 length: 12; CDR3 protein: CASSGPQDEAFF; CDR3 DNA: TGTGCCAGCAGTGGTCCACAGGATGAAGCTTTCTTT
V gene: TRBV6-1; D gene: TRBD2; J gene: TRBJ2-5; clone size: -; CDR3 length: 21; CDR3 protein: CASSEALIRGRLAGGQETQYF; CDR3 DNA: TGTGCCAGCAGTGAAGCGCTGATCAGGGGGCGCCTAGCGGGAGGTCAGGAGACCCAGTACTTC
V gene: TRBV2; D gene: -; J gene: TRBJ2-1; clone size: -; CDR3 length: 12; CDR3 protein: CASRSGGIDQFF; CDR3 DNA: TGTGCCAGCAGATCGGGCGGGATAGATCAGTTCTTC
V gene: TRBV2; D gene: -; J gene: TRBJ1-5; clone size: -; CDR3 length: 16; CDR3 protein: CASSEARGGSNQPQHF; CDR3 DNA: TGTGCCAGCAGTGAAGCGCGCGGGGGATCAAATCAGCCCCAGCATTTT
V gene: TRBV9; D gene: TRBD2; J gene: TRBJ2-3; clone size: -; CDR3 length: 18; CDR3 protein: CASRDNMASGRPQATQYF; CDR3 DNA: TGTGCCAGCAGGGATAATATGGCTAGCGGACGTCCGCAAGCTACGCAGTATTTT
V gene: TRBV5-5; D gene: -; J gene: TRBJ1-1; clone size: -; CDR3 length: 15; CDR3 protein: CASSPNLGANTEAFF; CDR3 DNA: TGTGCCAGCAGCCCAAATCTTGGGGCGAACACTGAAGCTTTCTTT
V gene: TRBV5-5; D gene: -; J gene: TRBJ2-5; clone size: -; CDR3 length: 15; CDR3 protein: CASSLAAATGETQYF; CDR3 DNA: TGTGCCAGCAGCTTGGCTGCTGCCACGGGGGAGACCCAGTACTTC
V gene: TRBV6-5; D gene: -; J gene: TRBJ1-2; clone size: -; CDR3 length: 15; CDR3 protein: CATRTAGERGYGYTF; CDR3 DNA: TGTGCCACGAGGACAGCCGGCGAAAGAGGCTATGGCTACACCTTC
V gene: TRBV7-6; D gene: TRBD1; J gene: TRBJ1-1; clone size: -; CDR3 length: 16; CDR3 protein: CASSPGDRVGNTEAFF; CDR3 DNA: TGTGCCAGCAGCCCTGGGGACAGGGTTGGGAACACTGAAGCTTTCTTT
V gene: TRBV4-2; D gene: -; J gene: TRBJ2-3; clone size: -; CDR3 length: 11; CDR3 protein: CASSQRDTQYF; CDR3 DNA: TGTGCCAGCAGCCAGCGAGATACGCAGTATTTT
V gene: TRBV7-3; D gene: TRBD1; J gene: TRBJ1-6; clone size: -; CDR3 length: 14; CDR3 protein: CASSWDRGNSPLHF; CDR3 DNA: TGTGCCAGCAGCTGGGACAGGGGTAATTCACCCCTCCACTTT
V gene: TRBV4-3; D gene: -; J gene: TRBJ2-3; clone size: -; CDR3 length: 13; CDR3 protein: CASSPGLTDTQYF; CDR3 DNA: TGCGCCAGCAGCCCCGGACTAACAGATACGCAGTATTTT